The T cell receptor (beta chain) under discussion was sequenced for a study of blood T cells in healthy people across ages. Study-level background: T cells yielded about one barcoded beta molecule per two cells through template switching. Whole-study findings and limits: Roughly linear age-related decline in beta diversity appeared, significant by age approximately 41. Long-lived and aged donors differed, with more naive CD4+ cells and higher diversity in the long-lived.

The donors, aged roughly 6 to 95, were healthy Caucasians from Russia. With respect to this clonotype: Its antigen is unknown.

For the second PCR, which ran for about 7 to 12 cycles, a sample-barcoded 5' primer and a J-beta primer mix were used. TCRdb redid the calling of the 5' RACE reads with MiXCR, one entry per CDR3 protein. Of approximately 290,000 distinct CDR3 sequences listed, about 25% were seen once; the top ten hold over 25%. Germline trimming cut 6 bases from V and 4 bases from J; bases unmatched to any gene: 13. There are 16 residues in the CDR3. Germline values: CDR1 MNHEY, CDR2 SMNVEV (reference sequence). The sequenced sample consisted of blood. This TCR was sampled from a woman in her 70s in good health. The genes are TRBV27 and TRBJ1-1; 8 bases are a match to TRBD1. CDR3: CASSSPGQAVGTEAFF. CDR3 DNA sequence: TGTGCCAGCAGCTCCCCGGGACAGGCGGTGGGCACTGAAGCTTTCTTT.